This T cell receptor beta chain emerged from a study of blood T cell repertoires in COVID-19. V trimming: 11 bases; J trimming: 2 bases; junction bases outside the gene matches: 12. The V gene's germline CDR1 is MDHEN and CDR2 SYDVKM. CDR3 size: 15 residues. TCRdb keeps only in-frame clones here, not all; method: immunoSEQ multiplex PCR. There are roughly 300,000 clones in the sample; over 75% occur only once, and roughly 14% lies in the top ten. The V call is TRBV28, the J call TRBJ2-1, with 7 bases matching TRBD2. This TCR was recovered from a human donor in a cohort sampled during active COVID-19. The sequenced material came from peripheral blood. CDR3: CASNPAGAAYNEQFF. DNA of the CDR3: TGTGCCTCAAACCCGGCGGGAGCGGCCTACAATGAGCAGTTCTTC.